A selection of T cell receptor beta chains follows, all from one sample in a study of blood T cells in healthy people across ages. MiXCR was run by TCRdb on the 5' RACE reads, yielding one entry per CDR3 protein. This table has more than 650,000 distinct CDR3 sequences, about 24% appearing once. Sequences were obtained from blood. The receptors shown here come from an older man in good health. The CDR3 runs from the conserved cysteine through the conserved F or W. Each record gives: V gene, D gene, clone size, J gene, CDR3 length, CDR3 DNA, CDR3 protein. D genes are given only for firm matches. Not all rows give a size; the values are once, few, many and, for expanded clones, a class.

V: TRBV29-1; D: NA; size: few; J: TRBJ2-7; length: 11; DNA: TGCAGCGTTGTTGGGTTCCACGAGCAGTACTTC; CDR3: CSVVGFHEQYF
V: TRBV20-1; D: NA; size: few; J: TRBJ2-5; length: 12; DNA: TGCGGTGCTAGAACCGACCAAGAGACCCAGTACTTC; CDR3: CGARTDQETQYF
V: TRBV20-1; D: TRBD1; size: NA; J: TRBJ1-1; length: 14; DNA: TGCAGTGCTAGTTACAGGGGAGGGAACACTGAAGCTTTCTTT; CDR3: CSASYRGGNTEAFF
V: TRBV4-2; D: NA; size: few; J: TRBJ2-1; length: 13; DNA: TGTGCCAGCAGCCAGGCTAATTACAATGAGCAGTTCTTC; CDR3: CASSQANYNEQFF
V: TRBV20-1; D: TRBD2; size: NA; J: TRBJ2-1; length: 15; DNA: TGCAGTGCTAGGGAGACTAGCCGAACCTACAATGAGCAGTTCTTC; CDR3: CSARETSRTYNEQFF
V: TRBV7-9; D: NA; size: NA; J: TRBJ2-2; length: 16; DNA: TGTGCCAGCAGCTTACAGTTGGGGGCGGACACCGGGGAGCTGTTTTTT; CDR3: CASSLQLGADTGELFF
V: TRBV5-1; D: TRBD1; size: few; J: TRBJ1-1; length: 15; DNA: TGCGCCAGCAGCCCCCCGGACAGGGGCGACCTGGAAGCTTTCTTT; CDR3: CASSPPDRGDLEAFF
V: TRBV7-2; D: TRBD2; size: few; J: TRBJ2-1; length: 16; DNA: TGTGCCAGCAGCTTCCGGGGTAGCGGGCCTTACAATGAGCAGTTCTTC; CDR3: CASSFRGSGPYNEQFF
V: TRBV2; D: TRBD1; size: few; J: TRBJ2-1; length: 17; DNA: TGTGCCAGCAGTGCCCCGACAGGGGTACTAGGCTACAATGAGCAGTTCTTC; CDR3: CASSAPTGVLGYNEQFF
V: TRBV12-3/TRBV12-4; D: NA; size: NA; J: TRBJ2-1; length: 12; DNA: TGTGCCAGCAGTTTATCCCAGATTAGGCAGTTCTTC; CDR3: CASSLSQIRQFF
V: TRBV28; D: TRBD2; size: few; J: TRBJ2-1; length: 15; DNA: TGTGCCAGCAGTCTGGCGGGGGGGCCTCTCAATGAGCAGTTCTTC; CDR3: CASSLAGGPLNEQFF
V: TRBV29-1; D: NA; size: NA; J: TRBJ2-7; length: 13; DNA: TGCAGCGCTAGGAGGGACAGAGCTGGCGAGCAGTACTTC; CDR3: CSARRDRAGEQYF
V: TRBV27; D: NA; size: few; J: TRBJ1-6; length: 14; DNA: TGTGCCAGCAGTTTATCGTTGGGGAATTCACCCCTCCACTTT; CDR3: CASSLSLGNSPLHF
V: TRBV28; D: NA; size: NA; J: TRBJ2-7; length: 14; DNA: TGTGCCGGCAACCCGGCAGGGACCATCTACGAGCAGTACTTC; CDR3: CAGNPAGTIYEQYF
V: TRBV7-2; D: NA; size: NA; J: TRBJ2-5; length: 15; DNA: TGTGCCAGCAGCTTTGTGCAGGGTTCCCAAGAGACCCAGTACTTC; CDR3: CASSFVQGSQETQYF
V: TRBV5-8; D: TRBD1; size: few; J: TRBJ1-1; length: 16; DNA: TGTGCCAGCAGCTTGGCCTTGGGACAGGGGAACACTGAAGCTTTCTTT; CDR3: CASSLALGQGNTEAFF
V: TRBV12-3/TRBV12-4; D: NA; size: NA; J: TRBJ1-4; length: 14; DNA: TGTGCCAGCAGTTCTTCCCTGATCAATGAAAAACTGTTTTTT; CDR3: CASSSSLINEKLFF
V: TRBV11-2; D: NA; size: many; J: TRBJ2-5; length: 13; DNA: TGTGCCAGCAGCCGTACAGAGAAAGAGACCCAGTACTTC; CDR3: CASSRTEKETQYF
V: TRBV4-1; D: NA; size: once; J: TRBJ2-2; length: 17; DNA: TGCGCCAGCAGCCAAGGGGGGATAGCTGGAAACACCGGGGAGCTGTTTTTT; CDR3: CASSQGGIAGNTGELFF